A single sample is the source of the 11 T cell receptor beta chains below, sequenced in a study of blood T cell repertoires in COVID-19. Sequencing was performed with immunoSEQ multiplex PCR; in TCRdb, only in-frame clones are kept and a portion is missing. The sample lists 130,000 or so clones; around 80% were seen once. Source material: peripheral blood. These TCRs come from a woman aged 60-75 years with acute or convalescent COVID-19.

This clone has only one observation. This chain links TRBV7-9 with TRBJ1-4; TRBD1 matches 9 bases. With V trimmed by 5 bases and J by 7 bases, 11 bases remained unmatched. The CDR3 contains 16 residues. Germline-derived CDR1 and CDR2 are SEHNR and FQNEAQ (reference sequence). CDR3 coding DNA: TGTGCCAGCAGCCGAAGACAGGGGGTCGGTAGTGAAAAACTGTTTTTT. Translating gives CASSRRQGVGSEKLFF.

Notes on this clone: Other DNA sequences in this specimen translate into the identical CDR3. The DNA for the CDR3 is TGCAGTGCTAGTTCGGGTCACGAGCAGTACGTC. This sequence encodes CSASSGHEQYV. The V gene is TRBV20-1, the J gene TRBJ2-7; no clear D. Germline V gives CDR1 DFQATT, CDR2 SNEGSKA (reference sequence). The germline V and J ends were trimmed by 3 bases and 5 bases, with 8 bases remaining between them. The CDR3 spans 11 residues.

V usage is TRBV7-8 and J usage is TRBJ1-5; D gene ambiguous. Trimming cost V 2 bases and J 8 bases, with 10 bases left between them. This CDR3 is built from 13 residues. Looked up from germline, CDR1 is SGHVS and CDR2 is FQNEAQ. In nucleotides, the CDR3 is TGTGCCAGCAGCTTATCCCACGGGGAGCCCCAGCATTTT. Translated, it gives CASSLSHGEPQHF.

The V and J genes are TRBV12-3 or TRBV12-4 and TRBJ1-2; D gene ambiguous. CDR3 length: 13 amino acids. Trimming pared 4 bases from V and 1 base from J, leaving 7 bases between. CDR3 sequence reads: CASSSQINYGYTF. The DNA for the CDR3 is TGTGCCAGCAGTTCACAGATTAACTATGGCTACACCTTC.

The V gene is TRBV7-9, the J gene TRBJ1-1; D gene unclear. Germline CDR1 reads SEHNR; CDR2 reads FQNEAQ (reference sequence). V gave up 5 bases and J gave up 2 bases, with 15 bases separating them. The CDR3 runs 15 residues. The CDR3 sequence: CASSPGRSINTEAFF. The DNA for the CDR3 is TGTGCCAGCAGCCCGGGTCGCTCAATAAACACTGAAGCTTTCTTT.

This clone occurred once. In DNA form, the CDR3 reads TGTGCCAGCAGTGGGGGGACAGGGGGCGGACAGCCCCAGCATTTT. Protein product: CASSGGTGGGQPQHF. The gene calls are TRBV2 and TRBJ1-5; TRBD1 agrees at 12 bases. This CDR3 spans 15 amino acids. Trimming at V came to 4 bases and at J to 7 bases, leaving 5 bases not matched to a gene. From germline, CDR1 is SNHLY and CDR2 FYNNEI.

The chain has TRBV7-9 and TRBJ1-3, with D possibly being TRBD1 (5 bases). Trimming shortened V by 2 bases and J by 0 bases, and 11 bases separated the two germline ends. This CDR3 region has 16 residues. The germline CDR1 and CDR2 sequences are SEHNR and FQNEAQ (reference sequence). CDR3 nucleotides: TGTGCCAGCAGCTTATCGCGACAGATCTCTGGAAACACCATATATTTT. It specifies CASSLSRQISGNTIYF.

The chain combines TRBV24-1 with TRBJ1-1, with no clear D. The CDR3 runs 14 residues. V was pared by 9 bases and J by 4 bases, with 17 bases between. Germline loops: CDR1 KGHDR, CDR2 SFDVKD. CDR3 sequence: CATREGGWSTEAFF. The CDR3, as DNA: TGTGCCACCCGAGAGGGTGGTTGGAGCACTGAAGCTTTCTTT.

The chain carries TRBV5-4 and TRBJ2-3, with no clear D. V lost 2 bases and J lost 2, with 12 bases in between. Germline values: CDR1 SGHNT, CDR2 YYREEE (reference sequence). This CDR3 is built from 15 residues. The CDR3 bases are TGTGCCAGCAGCTTTGACTCCAAATCCACAGATACGCAGTATTTT. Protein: CASSFDSKSTDTQYF. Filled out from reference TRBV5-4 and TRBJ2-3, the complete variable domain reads ETGVTQSPTHLIKTRGQQVTLRCSSQSGHNTVSWYQQALGQGPQFIFQYYREEENGRGNFPPRFSGLQFPNYSSELNVNALELDDSALYLCASSFDSKSTDTQYFGPGTRLTVL.

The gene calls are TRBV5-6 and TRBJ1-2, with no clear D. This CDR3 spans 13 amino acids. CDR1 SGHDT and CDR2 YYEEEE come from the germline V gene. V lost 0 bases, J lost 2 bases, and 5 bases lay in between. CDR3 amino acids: CASSLEENYGYTF. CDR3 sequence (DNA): TGTGCCAGCAGCTTGGAAGAGAACTATGGCTACACCTTC.

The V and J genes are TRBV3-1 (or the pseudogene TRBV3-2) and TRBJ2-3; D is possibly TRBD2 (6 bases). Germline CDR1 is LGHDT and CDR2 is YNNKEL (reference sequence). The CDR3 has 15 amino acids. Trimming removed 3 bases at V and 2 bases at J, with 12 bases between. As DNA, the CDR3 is TGTGCCAGCAGCCAGGGACTCTATATCACAGATACGCAGTATTTT. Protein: CASSQGLYITDTQYF.